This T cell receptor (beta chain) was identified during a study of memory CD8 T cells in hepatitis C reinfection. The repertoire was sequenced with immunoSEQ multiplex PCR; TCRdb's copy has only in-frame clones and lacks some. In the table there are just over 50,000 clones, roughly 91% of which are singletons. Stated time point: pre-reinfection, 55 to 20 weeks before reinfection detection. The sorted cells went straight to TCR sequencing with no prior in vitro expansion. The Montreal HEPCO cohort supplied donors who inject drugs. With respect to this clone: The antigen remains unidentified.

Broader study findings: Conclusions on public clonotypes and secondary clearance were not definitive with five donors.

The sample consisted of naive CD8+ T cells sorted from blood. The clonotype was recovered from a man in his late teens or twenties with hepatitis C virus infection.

The CDR3 bases are TGTGCCAGCAGCCTGCTAGCGGGGGTTTACAATGAGCAGTTCTTC. This gives the protein CASSLLAGVYNEQFF. The gene calls are TRBV5-4 and TRBJ2-1, with TRBD2 matching over 10 bases. CDR1 and CDR2 (germline): SGHNT, YYREEE (reference sequence). CDR3 length: 15 residues. V shed 4 bases, J shed 4 bases, and the junction held 5 bases outside the gene matches.